Listed below are T cell receptor beta chains from one sample, sequenced in a study of T cells in localized non-small cell lung cancer. Assay: immunoSEQ multiplex PCR; the TCRdb copy retains only in-frame clones and omits some. This table has some 51,000 clones, 86% appearing once. The sample was peripheral blood, taken before any cancer treatment. These receptors came from a woman aged 40 to 75 with stage I lung adenocarcinoma. CDR3s include the opening cysteine and the closing phenylalanine or tryptophan. A D gene is named only where the DNA matches it firmly. Expanded clones get a size class; other rows say once, few or many, or leave the size out.

cdr3_length: 14; j_call: TRBJ2-1; clone_size: -; v_call: TRBV30; d_call: TRBD1; cdr3_aa: CAWSANRGHDEQFF; cdr3_nt: TGTGCCTGGAGTGCCAACAGGGGGCATGATGAGCAGTTCTTC
cdr3_length: 15; j_call: TRBJ2-2; clone_size: -; v_call: TRBV7-2; d_call: TRBD1; cdr3_aa: CASSSGQGLTGELFF; cdr3_nt: TGTGCCAGCAGCTCCGGACAGGGCCTCACCGGGGAGCTGTTTTTT
cdr3_length: 15; j_call: TRBJ2-5; clone_size: -; v_call: TRBV7-3; d_call: -; cdr3_aa: CASSLVAVGGETQYF; cdr3_nt: TGTGCCAGCAGCTTAGTAGCTGTGGGTGGAGAGACCCAGTACTTC
cdr3_length: 16; j_call: TRBJ1-3; clone_size: few; v_call: TRBV7-2; d_call: -; cdr3_aa: CASSLVGRRYGNTIYF; cdr3_nt: TGTGCCAGCAGCTTAGTTGGCAGGAGGTACGGAAACACCATATATTTT
cdr3_length: 20; j_call: TRBJ1-6; clone_size: -; v_call: TRBV29-1; d_call: -; cdr3_aa: CSVGDENRCGPFGYNSPLHF; cdr3_nt: TGCAGCGTTGGGGATGAAAACAGATGCGGACCCTTCGGCTATAATTCACCCCTCCACTTT
cdr3_length: 17; j_call: TRBJ2-3; clone_size: once; v_call: TRBV5-4; d_call: TRBD2; cdr3_aa: CASSIGTSGRSTDTQYF; cdr3_nt: TGTGCCAGCAGCATCGGGACTAGCGGGAGGAGCACAGATACGCAGTATTTT
cdr3_length: 16; j_call: TRBJ1-1; clone_size: -; v_call: TRBV2; d_call: -; cdr3_aa: CASSALGGGLNTEAFF; cdr3_nt: TGTGCCAGCAGTGCCTTAGGCGGGGGGTTGAACACTGAAGCTTTCTTT
cdr3_length: 13; j_call: TRBJ1-1; clone_size: -; v_call: TRBV5-8; d_call: -; cdr3_aa: CASSFRGGTEAFF; cdr3_nt: TGTGCCAGCAGCTTTCGAGGGGGCACTGAAGCTTTCTTT
cdr3_length: 16; j_call: TRBJ2-1; clone_size: -; v_call: TRBV7-6; d_call: -; cdr3_aa: CASSRLRGQIHNEQFF; cdr3_nt: TGTGCCAGCAGCCGGCTCCGAGGACAGATTCACAATGAGCAGTTCTTC
cdr3_length: 14; j_call: TRBJ1-1; clone_size: -; v_call: TRBV2; d_call: -; cdr3_aa: CASSSTPVNTEAFF; cdr3_nt: TGTGCCAGCAGTTCGACACCTGTGAACACTGAAGCTTTCTTT
cdr3_length: 15; j_call: TRBJ2-3; clone_size: -; v_call: TRBV4-3; d_call: TRBD2; cdr3_aa: CASSLGTSGTDTQYF; cdr3_nt: TGCGCCAGCAGTCTGGGGACTAGCGGCACAGATACGCAGTATTTT
cdr3_length: 15; j_call: TRBJ2-7; clone_size: once; v_call: TRBV7-7; d_call: -; cdr3_aa: CASSLVRAGTYEQYF; cdr3_nt: TGTGCCAGCAGCTTAGTTAGGGCAGGAACCTACGAGCAGTACTTC
cdr3_length: 13; j_call: TRBJ2-3; clone_size: -; v_call: TRBV7-2; d_call: TRBD2; cdr3_aa: CASSFGLADTQYF; cdr3_nt: TGTGCCAGCAGCTTCGGACTAGCGGATACGCAGTATTTT
cdr3_length: 15; j_call: TRBJ2-2; clone_size: -; v_call: TRBV5-5; d_call: -; cdr3_aa: CASSVGTYNTGELFF; cdr3_nt: TGTGCCAGCAGCGTCGGGACTTATAACACCGGGGAGCTGTTTTTT
cdr3_length: 13; j_call: TRBJ2-2; clone_size: -; v_call: TRBV4-3; d_call: -; cdr3_aa: CASSHGNTGELFF; cdr3_nt: TGCGCCAGCAGCCACGGGAACACCGGGGAGCTGTTTTTT
cdr3_length: 14; j_call: TRBJ2-7; clone_size: medium-sized; v_call: TRBV4-3; d_call: TRBD1; cdr3_aa: CASSQGTGRYEQYF; cdr3_nt: TGCGCCAGCAGCCAGGGGACAGGCCGCTACGAGCAGTACTTC
cdr3_length: 11; j_call: TRBJ2-7; clone_size: -; v_call: TRBV7-2; d_call: -; cdr3_aa: CASTLNYEQYF; cdr3_nt: TGTGCCAGCACCTTAAACTACGAGCAGTACTTC
cdr3_length: 15; j_call: TRBJ1-5; clone_size: -; v_call: TRBV6-5; d_call: -; cdr3_aa: CASSYSTGYNQPQHF; cdr3_nt: TGTGCCAGCAGTTACTCGACAGGCTACAATCAGCCCCAGCATTTT
cdr3_length: 18; j_call: TRBJ1-2; clone_size: -; v_call: TRBV27; d_call: TRBD1; cdr3_aa: CASSLVGTEMAPNYGYTF; cdr3_nt: TGTGCCAGCAGTTTAGTAGGGACAGAGATGGCACCTAACTATGGCTACACCTTC
cdr3_length: 14; j_call: TRBJ1-3; clone_size: -; v_call: TRBV4-3; d_call: -; cdr3_aa: CASSLTLSGNTIYF; cdr3_nt: TGCGCCAGCAGCCTGACACTCTCTGGAAACACCATATATTTT
cdr3_length: 13; j_call: TRBJ1-2; clone_size: -; v_call: TRBV11-2; d_call: -; cdr3_aa: CASSLGPFYGYTF; cdr3_nt: TGTGCCAGCAGCCTGGGACCTTTCTATGGCTACACCTTC
cdr3_length: 13; j_call: TRBJ2-6; clone_size: -; v_call: TRBV6-5; d_call: -; cdr3_aa: CASSKPGANVLTF; cdr3_nt: TGTGCCAGCAGTAAGCCCGGGGCCAACGTCCTGACTTTC
cdr3_length: 12; j_call: TRBJ1-1; clone_size: -; v_call: TRBV10-3; d_call: -; cdr3_aa: CAGGAGRTEAFF; cdr3_nt: TGTGCGGGGGGGGCAGGGAGGACTGAAGCTTTCTTT
cdr3_length: 15; j_call: TRBJ1-6; clone_size: -; v_call: TRBV6-5; d_call: -; cdr3_aa: CASSYEGPYNSPLHF; cdr3_nt: TGTGCCAGCAGTTACGAGGGGCCCTATAATTCACCCCTCCACTTT
cdr3_length: 15; j_call: TRBJ1-2; clone_size: -; v_call: TRBV7-9; d_call: -; cdr3_aa: CASSLAHRVNYGYTF; cdr3_nt: TGTGCCAGCAGCTTAGCCCACAGGGTTAACTATGGCTACACCTTC
cdr3_length: 13; j_call: TRBJ2-1; clone_size: -; v_call: TRBV7-2; d_call: -; cdr3_aa: CASSLGRHNEQFF; cdr3_nt: TGTGCCAGCAGCCTCGGACGCCACAATGAGCAGTTCTTC
cdr3_length: 13; j_call: TRBJ1-5; clone_size: -; v_call: TRBV6-5; d_call: -; cdr3_aa: CASSTDPNQPQHF; cdr3_nt: TGTGCCAGCAGTACGGACCCTAATCAGCCCCAGCATTTT
cdr3_length: 15; j_call: TRBJ1-5; clone_size: -; v_call: TRBV19; d_call: -; cdr3_aa: CASSIEGGQNQPQHF; cdr3_nt: TGTGCCAGTAGTATAGAGGGGGGCCAAAATCAGCCCCAGCATTTT
cdr3_length: 16; j_call: TRBJ1-2; clone_size: -; v_call: TRBV28; d_call: TRBD1; cdr3_aa: CASTLIRGQGANGYTF; cdr3_nt: TGTGCCAGCACCTTGATAAGGGGACAGGGGGCTAATGGCTACACCTTC
cdr3_length: 16; j_call: TRBJ1-2; clone_size: -; v_call: TRBV18; d_call: TRBD1; cdr3_aa: CASSPRGQGAEYGYTF; cdr3_nt: TGTGCCAGCTCACCTAGAGGACAGGGGGCGGAATATGGCTACACCTTC
cdr3_length: 15; j_call: TRBJ1-5; clone_size: -; v_call: TRBV28; d_call: TRBD1; cdr3_aa: CASRVGGTVNQPQHF; cdr3_nt: TGTGCCAGCAGAGTAGGAGGGACAGTTAATCAGCCCCAGCATTTT
cdr3_length: 14; j_call: TRBJ2-6; clone_size: -; v_call: TRBV7-3; d_call: -; cdr3_aa: CASSLAGGANVLTF; cdr3_nt: TGTGCCAGCAGCTTAGCTGGGGGGGCCAACGTCCTGACTTTC
cdr3_length: 14; j_call: TRBJ2-7; clone_size: -; v_call: TRBV7-6; d_call: -; cdr3_aa: CASSSSYRVHEQYF; cdr3_nt: TGTGCCAGCAGCTCCTCGTACAGGGTTCACGAGCAGTACTTC
cdr3_length: 13; j_call: TRBJ1-1; clone_size: -; v_call: TRBV30; d_call: -; cdr3_aa: CAWSVSLDTEAFF; cdr3_nt: TGTGCCTGGAGTGTCAGCCTTGACACTGAAGCTTTCTTT
cdr3_length: 16; j_call: TRBJ2-2; clone_size: -; v_call: TRBV7-9; d_call: TRBD2; cdr3_aa: CASSPSGGALTGELFF; cdr3_nt: TGTGCCAGCAGCCCTAGCGGGGGGGCCCTCACCGGGGAGCTGTTTTTT
cdr3_length: 12; j_call: TRBJ2-5; clone_size: -; v_call: TRBV18; d_call: -; cdr3_aa: CASSPTGETQYF; cdr3_nt: TGTGCCAGCTCACCAACTGGGGAGACCCAGTACTTC
cdr3_length: 16; j_call: TRBJ2-6; clone_size: -; v_call: TRBV19; d_call: -; cdr3_aa: CASSIDAGSGANVLTF; cdr3_nt: TGTGCCAGTAGTATAGATGCGGGCTCTGGGGCCAACGTCCTGACTTTC
cdr3_length: 14; j_call: TRBJ2-7; clone_size: -; v_call: TRBV6-6; d_call: TRBD2; cdr3_aa: CASSAIAGGGEQYF; cdr3_nt: TGTGCCAGCAGTGCGATCGCGGGGGGGGGAGAGCAGTACTTC
cdr3_length: 17; j_call: TRBJ2-5; clone_size: -; v_call: TRBV7-9; d_call: TRBD2; cdr3_aa: CASSKWGTSGSEETQYF; cdr3_nt: TGTGCCAGCAGTAAATGGGGGACTAGCGGGAGTGAGGAGACCCAGTACTTC
cdr3_length: 17; j_call: TRBJ2-6; clone_size: -; v_call: TRBV5-5; d_call: -; cdr3_aa: CASIDALAQSRANVLTF; cdr3_nt: TGTGCCAGCATTGATGCTCTCGCACAAAGTCGGGCCAACGTCCTGACTTTC
cdr3_length: 14; j_call: TRBJ1-5; clone_size: -; v_call: TRBV5-1; d_call: -; cdr3_aa: CASSLTGPNQPQHF; cdr3_nt: TGCGCCAGCAGCTTAACAGGGCCGAATCAGCCCCAGCATTTT
cdr3_length: 14; j_call: TRBJ2-1; clone_size: -; v_call: TRBV18; d_call: TRBD2; cdr3_aa: CASSLAGAYNEQFF; cdr3_nt: TGTGCCAGCTCACTAGCGGGGGCATACAATGAGCAGTTCTTC
cdr3_length: 12; j_call: TRBJ2-3; clone_size: -; v_call: TRBV18; d_call: -; cdr3_aa: CASSPEGDTQYF; cdr3_nt: TGTGCCAGCTCACCGGAGGGGGATACGCAGTATTTT
cdr3_length: 16; j_call: TRBJ1-2; clone_size: once; v_call: TRBV10-3; d_call: -; cdr3_aa: CAISESIRGVLNGCTF; cdr3_nt: TGTGCCATCAGTGAGTCGATCAGGGGTGTACTTAATGGCTGCACCTTC
cdr3_length: 14; j_call: TRBJ1-6; clone_size: once; v_call: TRBV7-6; d_call: -; cdr3_aa: CASSPAGGRSPLHF; cdr3_nt: TGTGCCAGCAGTCCAGCGGGGGGACGATCACCCCTCCACTTT
cdr3_length: 11; j_call: TRBJ1-4; clone_size: few; v_call: TRBV20-1; d_call: -; cdr3_aa: CSGATNEKLFF; cdr3_nt: TGCAGTGGCGCAACTAATGAAAAACTGTTTTTT
cdr3_length: 14; j_call: TRBJ2-5; clone_size: -; v_call: TRBV4-3; d_call: -; cdr3_aa: CASSQMGLEETQYF; cdr3_nt: TGCGCCAGCAGCCAAATGGGACTGGAAGAGACCCAGTACTTC
cdr3_length: 16; j_call: TRBJ2-1; clone_size: -; v_call: TRBV7-6; d_call: -; cdr3_aa: CASSQTPSQQRNEQFF; cdr3_nt: TGTGCCAGCAGTCAAACTCCCTCCCAACAACGCAATGAGCAGTTCTTC
cdr3_length: 15; j_call: TRBJ1-2; clone_size: -; v_call: TRBV11-1; d_call: -; cdr3_aa: CASSGFLRRDYGYTF; cdr3_nt: TGTGCCAGCAGCGGCTTCCTAAGACGGGACTATGGCTACACCTTC
cdr3_length: 15; j_call: TRBJ2-7; clone_size: -; v_call: TRBV6-5; d_call: TRBD1; cdr3_aa: CASSYAGQGPYEQYF; cdr3_nt: TGTGCCAGCAGTTACGCGGGACAGGGACCCTACGAGCAGTACTTC
cdr3_length: 16; j_call: TRBJ2-3; clone_size: once; v_call: TRBV11-2; d_call: -; cdr3_aa: CASSLEHPPSTDTQYF; cdr3_nt: TGTGCCAGCAGCTTAGAACATCCTCCTAGCACAGATACGCAGTATTTT
cdr3_length: 14; j_call: TRBJ2-7; clone_size: -; v_call: TRBV2; d_call: -; cdr3_aa: CASSGLLNRDEQYF; cdr3_nt: TGTGCCAGCAGTGGACTACTCAATCGGGACGAGCAGTACTTC
cdr3_length: 11; j_call: TRBJ1-4; clone_size: -; v_call: TRBV2; d_call: -; cdr3_aa: CASSETNGLFF; cdr3_nt: TGTGCCAGCAGTGAAACAAACGGTCTGTTTTTT
cdr3_length: 16; j_call: TRBJ1-1; clone_size: -; v_call: TRBV7-8; d_call: TRBD1; cdr3_aa: CASSSPGQGQPSEAFF; cdr3_nt: TGTGCCAGCAGCTCCCCCGGGCAGGGACAGCCCTCTGAAGCTTTCTTT